This T cell receptor (beta chain) originates from a study of T cells after yellow fever vaccination. At least ten counts were recorded for this clonotype. TCRdb re-called the 5' RACE reads through MiXCR, storing one row per CDR3 protein. The table includes around 68,000 distinct CDR3 sequences, roughly 7% detected once. V was cut by 7 bases and J by 1 base, with 15 bases left in between. The CDR3 length is 15 residues. Germline-derived CDR1 and CDR2 are SGHVS and FQNEAQ. Here the sequenced sample was CD8+ T cells sorted from PBMCs, taken approximately 11 days after the first yellow fever vaccination. This sequence was found in a man aged 18 to 35 who received the YFV17D yellow fever vaccine. This chain joins TRBV7-8 and TRBJ2-3; D is tentatively TRBD1 or TRBD2 (6 bases each). The DNA of the CDR3 is TGTGCCAGCACCGCCCGGGGGCAAGGCACAGATACGCAGTATTTT. Translated: CASTARGQGTDTQYF.